The table lists the clone carrying this T cell receptor beta chain with a few counts. Antigen specificity is unknown. V lost 2 bases and J 4 bases, leaving 5 bases between the germline ends. In germline, CDR1 is SNHLY, CDR2 FYNNEI. The CDR3 contains 12 residues. Assay used: immunoSEQ multiplex PCR; TCRdb lists only in-frame clones, some missing. Of tens of thousands of clones in the sample, 85% to 90% are singletons; the top ten hold 0.5%. This entry belongs to a study of CD8 T cells in acute hepatitis C reinfection. General study findings and limits: Preferential TRBV04 and TRBV06 usage appeared in all groups and was not explained by the naive pool. About a dozen public clonotypes were found regardless of outcome. No group differed significantly in the high NS3-1073 repertoire diversity.

As to time point: naive CD8 control sorted from an acute-time-point sample. Input material: naive CD8+ T cells from PBMCs. This TCR derives from a man aged 25-45 years with chronic hepatitis C. This rearrangement joins TRBV2 to TRBJ2-5, with unresolved D. As DNA, the CDR3 is TGTGCCAGCAGTGAATCGGGAGAGACCCAGTACTTC. Translating it yields CASSESGETQYF.